This is a list of T cell receptor beta chains from one sample in a study of identical twins. TCRdb reprocessed the 5' RACE reads via MiXCR and lists one record per CDR3 protein. In the table there are roughly 350,000 distinct CDR3 sequences, approximately 8.8% of which are singletons. Sequenced: naive T cells sorted from blood. These receptors were collected from a woman in her forties or fifties in good health. Both conserved end residues are trimmed from each CDR3. Each record gives: J gene, V gene, CDR3 protein.

j_gene: TRBJ2-1; v_gene: TRBV21-1; CDR3aa: ASSNRYNEQF
j_gene: TRBJ2-1; v_gene: TRBV7-9; CDR3aa: ASSLGERASPYNEQF
j_gene: TRBJ2-1; v_gene: TRBV14; CDR3aa: ASSVDGYNEQF
j_gene: TRBJ2-5; v_gene: TRBV12-3/TRBV12-4; CDR3aa: ATSGVGTQY
j_gene: TRBJ2-1; v_gene: TRBV11-2; CDR3aa: ASSLDGTGGPYNEQF
j_gene: TRBJ2-7; v_gene: TRBV20-1; CDR3aa: SARDQGLAGVGPYEQY
j_gene: TRBJ2-1; v_gene: TRBV15; CDR3aa: ATSSEFFRQF
j_gene: TRBJ2-3; v_gene: TRBV29-1; CDR3aa: SVERGPNTQY
j_gene: TRBJ2-2; v_gene: TRBV20-1; CDR3aa: SARGLTGGLMDGELF
j_gene: TRBJ2-3; v_gene: TRBV4-1; CDR3aa: ASSQGVPGLAGVGDTQY
j_gene: TRBJ1-1; v_gene: TRBV6-1; CDR3aa: ASSVLGNTEAF
j_gene: TRBJ2-1; v_gene: TRBV27; CDR3aa: ASSLSAGVGQF
j_gene: TRBJ1-2; v_gene: TRBV12-3/TRBV12-4; CDR3aa: ASSRRLESYGYT
j_gene: TRBJ2-3; v_gene: TRBV12-3/TRBV12-4; CDR3aa: ASRAPSGAGVDTQY
j_gene: TRBJ2-6; v_gene: TRBV5-1; CDR3aa: ASKAGSGANVLT
j_gene: TRBJ2-7; v_gene: TRBV5-1; CDR3aa: ASSLDPSGYEQY
j_gene: TRBJ2-7; v_gene: TRBV9; CDR3aa: ASSGGGQGYEQY
j_gene: TRBJ2-7; v_gene: TRBV6-2/TRBV6-3; CDR3aa: ASSPKAPLAGGPYEQY
j_gene: TRBJ2-3; v_gene: TRBV5-1; CDR3aa: ASSRGPTDTQY
j_gene: TRBJ2-2; v_gene: TRBV16; CDR3aa: ASSQYSPRSMGSVTGELF
j_gene: TRBJ1-5; v_gene: TRBV24-1; CDR3aa: ATGGQGYQPQH
j_gene: TRBJ2-1; v_gene: TRBV24-1; CDR3aa: AAGLAGGNHEQF
j_gene: TRBJ2-3; v_gene: TRBV29-1; CDR3aa: SSRGGGSDTQY
j_gene: TRBJ2-2; v_gene: TRBV11-2; CDR3aa: ASRSIRPTDGELF
j_gene: TRBJ2-3; v_gene: TRBV15; CDR3aa: ATSSRSTDTQY
j_gene: TRBJ2-1; v_gene: TRBV7-9; CDR3aa: ASSRRQRGDNEQF
j_gene: TRBJ2-1; v_gene: TRBV6-5; CDR3aa: ASSTPGLSNNEQF
j_gene: TRBJ2-3; v_gene: TRBV12-3/TRBV12-4; CDR3aa: ASSLASGLAGGPADMQY
j_gene: TRBJ1-2; v_gene: TRBV7-8; CDR3aa: ASSLMRDYGYP
j_gene: TRBJ1-5; v_gene: TRBV29-1; CDR3aa: SVLLPGSTSNQPQH
j_gene: TRBJ2-4; v_gene: TRBV20-1; CDR3aa: SARSEGVNIQY
j_gene: TRBJ2-3; v_gene: TRBV11-2; CDR3aa: ASSFPGLAGEDTQY
j_gene: TRBJ2-1; v_gene: TRBV18; CDR3aa: ASGGAGGLYNEQF
j_gene: TRBJ2-3; v_gene: TRBV5-1; CDR3aa: ASRAWDTPTDTQY
j_gene: TRBJ1-1; v_gene: TRBV29-1; CDR3aa: SVVPGAYTEAF
j_gene: TRBJ2-2; v_gene: TRBV5-1; CDR3aa: ASSSGLAATGELF
j_gene: TRBJ2-5; v_gene: TRBV5-1; CDR3aa: ASSHRQGGIQETQY